A selection of T cell receptor beta chains follows, all from one sample in a study of T cell repertoires in cytomegalovirus infection. From the reads, TCRdb called clonotypes with MiXCR, one entry per CDR3 protein. The data show 630,000 or so distinct CDR3 sequences, around 24% seen once. What was sequenced was CD8+ T cells from PBMCs. The receptor source for this set is a human donor in good health (CMV status not recorded). Some clones in this sample may be carry-over from other donors' samples. Each CDR3 is given without its conserved first and last residue. D genes are given only for firm matches.

V	J	D	CDR3
TRBV7-9	TRBJ2-5	.	ASSLEIVETQY
TRBV20-1	TRBJ2-1	.	SGSGPSTEQF
TRBV15	TRBJ2-5	TRBD2	ATSSRGVRNGRETQY
TRBV7-6	TRBJ1-1	.	ASSLGDENTEAF
TRBV6-6	TRBJ2-5	.	ASTIAAEETQY
TRBV11-2	TRBJ2-7	TRBD1	ASSLETWTGGYEQY
TRBV2	TRBJ2-1	TRBD1	ASSHTGVSYNEQF
TRBV13	TRBJ2-5	.	ASSTRGSIGTQY
TRBV28	TRBJ2-1	TRBD2	ASSFPTSGANNEQF
TRBV12-3/TRBV12-4	TRBJ2-7	.	ASSFGVEQY
TRBV13	TRBJ2-5	.	ASSHVIGNEETQY
TRBV14	TRBJ2-1	.	ASSPGADPYNEQF
TRBV29-1	TRBJ1-5	.	SVGGRGLNQPQH
TRBV7-6	TRBJ2-1	.	ASSRRFNEQF
TRBV4-1	TRBJ1-2	TRBD1	ASSQETGTGATNYGYT
TRBV29-1	TRBJ2-1	.	SVDVRAWNEQF
TRBV6-6	TRBJ2-5	.	ASSYSLEQETQY
TRBV7-6	TRBJ2-5	TRBD1	ASSLALSVGQGAWTQY
TRBV5-5	TRBJ1-5	.	ASSLETAYNQPQH
TRBV6-2/TRBV6-3	TRBJ2-1	.	ASSYGTLEF
TRBV6-5	TRBJ2-7	TRBD1	ASSYSTLDRTYEQY
TRBV6-2/TRBV6-3	TRBJ2-1	.	ASHQRSYNEQF
TRBV6-2/TRBV6-3	TRBJ1-1	TRBD1	ASSWDRSMGRTEAF
TRBV7-4	TRBJ1-2	.	ASSPKGDQANYGYT
TRBV12-3/TRBV12-4	TRBJ2-5	.	ASSLRQRYQETQY
TRBV7-9	TRBJ2-2	.	ARENPGTGELF
TRBV6-2/TRBV6-3	TRBJ2-2	.	ASTPGTGHTGELF
TRBV6-6	TRBJ1-1	.	ASSYADRDTEAF
TRBV20-1	TRBJ2-1	TRBD2	SARRELAGLYNEQF
TRBV13	TRBJ1-6	.	ASSLSSQNSPLH
TRBV5-4	TRBJ2-7	.	ASSLAMGSSYEQY
TRBV7-6	TRBJ1-2	.	ASSTSRGGYGYT
TRBV7-9	TRBJ2-7	.	ASSSWTDRHEQY
TRBV7-2	TRBJ2-5	.	ASSLGRRGLETQY
TRBV7-9	TRBJ2-6	TRBD2	ASSLASGPYSGANVLT
TRBV5-5	TRBJ2-5	TRBD2	ASSLEPVASGETQY
TRBV6-5	TRBJ2-5	.	AVGPETQY
TRBV2	TRBJ2-3	.	ASRDLTDTQY
TRBV7-8	TRBJ2-2	.	ASSLPSPQGIGYTGELF
TRBV3-1	TRBJ2-5	TRBD1	ASRRTGGMETQY
TRBV10-3	TRBJ1-6	TRBD1	AISGTGNNSPLH
TRBV4-3	TRBJ2-3	.	ASSQRWGPEDTQY
TRBV4-1	TRBJ2-2	.	ASSPGPVANTGELF
TRBV20-1	TRBJ2-7	.	SARLAETYEQY
TRBV20-1	TRBJ1-3	.	SASQGRSGNTIY
TRBV12-3/TRBV12-4	TRBJ2-3	.	ASSLVQGPAPDTQY
TRBV6-2/TRBV6-3	TRBJ2-2	.	ASSYSPGASGELF
TRBV4-1	TRBJ2-1	TRBD2	ASSQERLAAYNEQF
TRBV29-1	TRBJ1-2	TRBD1	SVRTGETSYGYT
TRBV29-1	TRBJ1-2	.	SVEDVQGYGYT
TRBV10-3	TRBJ2-1	.	AIMTDYNEQF
TRBV13	TRBJ1-1	.	ASTNKGINTEAF
TRBV6-6	TRBJ1-5	.	ASSYGSQPLH
TRBV2	TRBJ2-7	.	ASLPHGTYEQY